The 18 T cell receptor beta chains in this list originate from one sample, sequenced in a study of T cells in Graves' hyperthyroidism and ophthalmopathy. Researchers took RNA transcripts and amplified the TCR beta CDR3 regions from them. First-round RT-PCR of the TCR CDR3 relied on the HTBI primer set. TCRdb used MiXCR to reprocess the multiplex PCR reads, holding one entry per CDR3 protein. The sample includes under 550,000 distinct CDR3 sequences, around 15% seen only once; the top ten take more than 4.5%. The sequenced sample was blood. The receptors shown here come from a woman in her late teens or twenties with Graves' hyperthyroidism.

This clonotype occurred many times. The genes are TRBV9 and TRBJ2-7, with no clear D. The germline CDR1 and CDR2 sequences are SGDLS and YYNGEE. The CDR3 is made up of 15 amino acids. V lost 0 bases, J lost 5 bases, and 15 bases lay in between. CDR3 coding DNA: TGTGCCAGCAGCGTAGGGACCCAGTCATCGCACGAGCAGTACTTC. Amino acid sequence: CASSVGTQSSHEQYF. Drawing the rest from reference TRBV9 and TRBJ2-7, the complete variable domain is DSGVTQTPKHLITATGQRVTLRCSPRSGDLSVYWYQQSLDQGLQFLIQYYNGEERAKGNILERFSAQQFPDLHSELNLSSLELGDSALYFCASSVGTQSSHEQYFGPGTRLTVT.

This clonotype has only a few counts. The rearrangement joins TRBV7-2 to TRBJ1-4; D not certain. V was cut by 2 bases and J by 0 bases, with 13 bases left in between. CDR3 length: 17 residues. From germline, CDR1 is SGHTA and CDR2 FQGNSA. The CDR3 spells CASSLSKDGATNEKLFF. CDR3 coding DNA: TGTGCCAGCAGCTTATCAAAAGACGGGGCAACTAATGAAAAACTGTTTTTT.

There are many counts of this clonotype. V is TRBV6-5 and J is TRBJ2-3; perhaps TRBD1 as D (5 bases). Germline CDR1 and CDR2: MNHEY and SVGAGI. Trimming pared 4 bases from V and 6 bases from J, leaving 23 bases between. This CDR3 has 17 amino acids. The CDR3 DNA reads as TGTGCCAGCAGTTCCTCTAGGGGCCCCCCCGTTGGGGATACGCAGTATTTT. Protein product: CASSSSRGPPVGDTQYF.

Only a few counts were recorded for this clonotype. The V gene is TRBV15, the J gene TRBJ2-7; unclear D gene. From germline, CDR1 is LNHNV and CDR2 YYDKDF (reference sequence). The CDR3 runs to 12 residues. V gave up 5 bases and J gave up 3 bases, with 8 bases separating them. The chain's CDR3 is CATSVAYYEQYF. CDR3 nucleotide sequence: TGTGCCACCAGCGTTGCTTACTACGAGCAGTACTTC.

This clonotype was observed a few times. V is TRBV30 and J is TRBJ1-6, with D unresolved. Trimming took off 1 base at V and 5 bases at J, with 9 bases between the two ends. The CDR3 contains 14 residues. CDR1 GTSNPN and CDR2 SVGIG come from the germline V gene (reference sequence). CDR3 sequence reads: CAWSGVRDNSPLHF. CDR3 DNA sequence: TGTGCCTGGAGTGGGGTCCGAGATAATTCACCCCTCCACTTT. Based on the CDR3 plus reference TRBV30 and TRBJ1-6, the full variable domain is SQTIHQWPATLVQPVGSPLSLECTVEGTSNPNLYWYRQAAGRGLQLLFYSVGIGQISSEVPQNLSASRPQDRQFILSSKKLLLSDSGFYLCAWSGVRDNSPLHFGNGTRLTVT.

This clonotype has at least ten counts. The chain recombines TRBV2 with TRBJ2-2, with a tentative D call TRBD1 (6 bases). In germline, CDR1 is SNHLY, CDR2 FYNNEI. Trimming cost V 5 bases and J 7 bases, with 17 bases left between them. This CDR3 comprises 15 residues. The CDR3 sequence: CASSPSTGGRGELFF. The CDR3 DNA is TGTGCCAGCAGTCCGTCGACAGGTGGTCGCGGGGAGCTGTTTTTT.

This clonotype was counted a few times. This chain links TRBV27 with TRBJ2-1, with 10 bases lining up with TRBD1. This CDR3 has 15 amino acids. Germline trimming cut 6 bases from V and 7 bases from J; bases unmatched to any gene: 9. Germline CDR1 MNHEY, CDR2 SMNVEV (reference sequence). CDR3 nucleotides: TGTGCCAGCAGGACGACAGGGGGCGCCTGGAATGAGCAGTTCTTC. It codes for CASRTTGGAWNEQFF.

This clonotype has a handful of counts. This chain joins TRBV5-1 and TRBJ2-1; tentative D call: TRBD1 (6 bases). The germline V and J ends were trimmed by 2 bases and 0 bases, with 21 bases remaining between them. CDR3 length: 19 residues. Per germline, CDR1 SGHRS and CDR2 YFSETQ. The CDR3 reads CASSLSSGTPWSSYNEQFF. CDR3 in DNA: TGCGCCAGCAGCTTAAGTTCCGGGACACCCTGGAGCTCCTACAATGAGCAGTTCTTC.

On this clonotype itself: With a much larger clone just one base away, this may be a read error. This chain links TRBV7-3 with TRBJ2-1; D is perhaps TRBD1 or TRBD2 (5 bases each). The CDR3 runs to 14 residues. The germline CDR1 and CDR2 sequences are SGHTA and FQGTGA. The CDR3, as DNA: TGTGCCAGCAGCTTATTTGGGGGTGTTAATGGGCAGTTCTTC. Translating gives CASSLFGGVNGQFF.

This clonotype was counted between two and nine times. The chain combines TRBV30 with TRBJ1-1; D unclear. The V end was cut by 1 base, the J end by 10 bases, with 13 bases between. The germline V gene encodes CDR1 GTSNPN and CDR2 SVGIG (reference sequence). The CDR3 has 12 amino acids. CDR3 region: CAWSENRWGAFF. The CDR3, as DNA: TGTGCCTGGAGTGAAAACCGCTGGGGAGCTTTCTTT.

At least ten counts were recorded for this clonotype. The V call is TRBV6-1, the J call TRBJ1-5; possibly TRBD1 for D (6 bases). Trimming cost V 6 bases and J 0 bases, with 12 bases left between them. This CDR3 is built from 15 residues. Looked up from germline, CDR1 is MNHNS and CDR2 is SASEGT. CDR3 residues: CASRGQIYSNQPQHF. CDR3 sequence (DNA): TGTGCCAGCAGAGGACAGATTTATAGCAATCAGCCCCAGCATTTT.

This clonotype was seen at least ten times. This sequence joins TRBV7-8 and TRBJ2-1; 7 nucleotides line up with TRBD1. Germline V gives CDR1 SGHVS, CDR2 FQNEAQ. The CDR3 is made up of 16 amino acids. After removal of 5 bases from V and 2 bases from J, the junction contained 9 bases not matched to a gene. Here the CDR3 DNA reads TGTGCCAGCAGCCGGCAGGGGGAAGGGGCCTACAATGAGCAGTTCTTC. It translates to CASSRQGEGAYNEQFF.

This clonotype appeared a few times. The rearrangement links TRBV20-1 to TRBJ2-5, with 10 positions matching TRBD2. CDR1 is DFQATT, CDR2 SNEGSKA, per germline (reference sequence). The CDR3 contains 14 residues. With V trimmed by 3 bases and J by 6 bases, 7 bases remained unmatched. CDR3 DNA sequence: TGCAGTGCTAGGGCTAGCGGGAGTCTGAAGACCCAGTACTTC. This sequence encodes CSARASGSLKTQYF.

This clonotype was counted only a few times. The chain is built from TRBV5-4 and TRBJ1-2, with unresolved D. The V gene lost 2 bases and the J gene lost 4 bases, with 12 bases spanning the gap. Germline CDR1 SGHNT, CDR2 YYREEE (reference sequence). The CDR3 consists of 14 residues. The CDR3 DNA sequence: TGTGCCAGCAGCTTCGACATGGGTGTCTATGGCTACACCTTC. Amino acids: CASSFDMGVYGYTF.

This clonotype has a count of ten or more. This chain uses TRBV5-6 with TRBJ2-5, with 7 positions matching TRBD2. The V and J ends lost 4 bases and 0 bases, in that order; junction bases with no gene match: 6. The V gene's germline CDR1 is SGHDT and CDR2 YYEEEE. The CDR3 runs to 15 residues. The CDR3 sequence is CASSVREFHQETQYF. The CDR3 DNA reads TGTGCCAGCAGCGTGCGGGAGTTTCACCAAGAGACCCAGTACTTC.

V gene TRBV30 combines with J gene TRBJ2-1, with TRBD2 matching 8 bases. CDR1 and CDR2 (germline): GTSNPN, SVGIG (reference sequence). The CDR3 is 15 residues long. V was clipped by 5 bases and J by 6 bases; unmatched bases: 12. CDR3 amino acids: CAWDRPAGALNEQFF. In DNA form, the CDR3 reads TGTGCCTGGGACCGGCCAGCGGGAGCCCTCAATGAGCAGTTCTTC.

In this sample, this clonotype turned up a few times. The chain has TRBV7-8 and TRBJ1-2, with 11 bases identical to TRBD1. The CDR3 is made up of 15 amino acids. The germline V gene has CDR1 SGHVS and CDR2 FQNEAQ. J was trimmed by 8 bases and V by 3 bases; bases with no gene match: 8. This CDR3 reads CASSFSGQGARGYTF. The CDR3 DNA reads TGTGCCAGCAGCTTTTCTGGACAGGGGGCGCGGGGCTACACCTTC.

The chain is built from TRBV7-9 and TRBJ1-4; no clear D gene. This CDR3 spans 15 amino acids. Germline assignment: CDR1 SEHNR and CDR2 FQNEAQ (reference sequence). V was shortened by 1 base and J by 0 bases, with 6 bases between the two germline ends. The CDR3 spells CASSLDGSTNEKLFF. CDR3 nucleotide sequence: TGTGCCAGCAGCTTAGACGGATCAACTAATGAAAAACTGTTTTTT.